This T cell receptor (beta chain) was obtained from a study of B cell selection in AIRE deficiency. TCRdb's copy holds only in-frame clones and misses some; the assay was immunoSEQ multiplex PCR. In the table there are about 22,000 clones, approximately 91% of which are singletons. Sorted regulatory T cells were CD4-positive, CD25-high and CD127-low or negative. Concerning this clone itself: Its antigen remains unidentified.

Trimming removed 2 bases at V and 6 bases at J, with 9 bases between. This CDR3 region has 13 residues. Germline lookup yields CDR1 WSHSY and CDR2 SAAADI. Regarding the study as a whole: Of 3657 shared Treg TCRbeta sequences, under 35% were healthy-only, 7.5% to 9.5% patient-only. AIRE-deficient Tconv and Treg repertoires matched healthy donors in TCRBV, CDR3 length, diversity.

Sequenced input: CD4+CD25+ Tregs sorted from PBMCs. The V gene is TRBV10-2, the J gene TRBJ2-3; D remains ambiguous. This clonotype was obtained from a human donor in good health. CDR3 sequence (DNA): TGCGCCAGCAGTGAGAATGGAGCGGATACGCAGTATTTT. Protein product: CASSENGADTQYF.